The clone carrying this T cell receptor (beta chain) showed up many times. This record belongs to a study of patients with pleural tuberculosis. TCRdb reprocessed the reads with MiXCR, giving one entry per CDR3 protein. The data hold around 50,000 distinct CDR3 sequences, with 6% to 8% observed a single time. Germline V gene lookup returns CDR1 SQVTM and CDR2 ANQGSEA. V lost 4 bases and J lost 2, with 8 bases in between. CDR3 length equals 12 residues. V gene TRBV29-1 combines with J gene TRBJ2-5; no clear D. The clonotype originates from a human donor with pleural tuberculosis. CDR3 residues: CSVVSGQETQYF. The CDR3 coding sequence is TGCAGCGTTGTCTCTGGACAAGAGACCCAGTACTTC.